This TCR beta chain stems from a study of blood T cell repertoires in COVID-19. On the study more broadly: Acute and convalescent COVID-19 samples came from the United States, Italy and Spain. T cells, B-cell-depleted T cells, or PBMCs provided the cDNA or gDNA that served as material.

The ends lost 5 bases at V and 7 bases at J; junction bases unmatched: 6. The germline CDR1 and CDR2 sequences are SEHNR and FQNEAQ (reference sequence). The length of the CDR3 is 15 residues. TCRdb keeps only in-frame clones here, not all; method: immunoSEQ multiplex PCR. The sample lists 25,000 to 35,000 clones, around 83% occurring once. The receptor was derived from a human donor in a cohort sampled during active COVID-19. Sequenced: peripheral blood. The chain links TRBV7-9 to TRBJ2-5; 14 bases match TRBD2. For the CDR3, the DNA is TGTGCCAGCAGCCCCACTGGGACTAGCGGGGGGACCCAGTACTTC. Encoded protein: CASSPTGTSGGTQYF.